The 25 T cell receptor beta chains listed next were all sequenced from one sample in a study of T cells in localized non-small cell lung cancer. Profiled with immunoSEQ multiplex PCR; TCRdb holds only in-frame clones, not every one. The sample consists of about 33,000 clones, roughly nine tenths of them appearing once. The sequencing here drew on peripheral blood, taken before any cancer treatment. The receptors were sampled from a man aged 35 to 70 with stage I lung adenocarcinoma.

The rearrangement links TRBV6-6 to TRBJ2-7, with a tentative D call TRBD2 (5 bases). Per the germline V gene, CDR1 is MNHNY and CDR2 is SVGAGI (reference sequence). The CDR3 has 12 residues. With 4 bases removed from V and 7 bases from J, the gap between germline ends came to 11 bases. DNA of the CDR3: TGTGCCAGCAGTTCACTAGTGGGTGAGCAGTACTTC. This sequence encodes CASSSLVGEQYF.

The V call is TRBV7-2, the J call TRBJ2-1; tentative D call: TRBD2 (6 bases). Deletions cut 2 bases from V and 6 bases from J, with 11 bases between. The CDR3 contains 14 residues. Germline V gene lookup returns CDR1 SGHTA and CDR2 FQGNSA. CDR3 amino acids: CASSLNGGVNEQFF. CDR3 coding DNA: TGTGCCAGCAGCTTAAACGGCGGGGTCAATGAGCAGTTCTTC.

This chain joins TRBV9 and TRBJ2-7; 9 bases agree with TRBD1. Germline trimming cut 3 bases from V and 3 bases from J; bases unmatched to any gene: 10. The V gene's germline CDR1 is SGDLS and CDR2 YYNGEE. This CDR3 comprises 16 residues. The chain's CDR3 is CASSAQVGQGVYEQYF. CDR3 DNA sequence: TGTGCCAGCAGCGCTCAGGTGGGACAGGGCGTCTACGAGCAGTACTTC. Full variable domain (rest looked up from reference TRBV9 and TRBJ2-7): DSGVTQTPKHLITATGQRVTLRCSPRSGDLSVYWYQQSLDQGLQFLIQYYNGEERAKGNILERFSAQQFPDLHSELNLSSLELGDSALYFCASSAQVGQGVYEQYFGPGTRLTVT.

The count of this clone is one. V usage is TRBV28 and J usage is TRBJ2-3; 9 bases are a match to TRBD1. The length of the CDR3 is 14 residues. CDR1 is MDHEN, CDR2 SYDVKM, per germline. V gave up 3 bases and J gave up 3 bases; unmatched junction bases: 1. The CDR3 region is CASSFDRGTDTQYF. The CDR3 DNA is TGTGCCAGCAGTTTTGACAGGGGGACAGATACGCAGTATTTT.

This chain's CDR3 is CAWREGLETQYF. The CDR3 DNA is TGTGCCTGGAGAGAGGGGTTAGAGACCCAGTACTTC. V gene TRBV30 combines with J gene TRBJ2-5; D may match TRBD1 or TRBD2 (5 bases each). V gave up 3 bases and J gave up 4 bases, with 9 bases separating them. CDR1 is GTSNPN, CDR2 SVGIG, per germline (reference sequence). CDR3 length: 12 residues.

The CDR3 coding sequence is TGTGCCAGCAGTTACGTCAAACTCACCCGGGACAGGCGAGCTAGCACAGATACGCAGTATTTT. This sequence encodes CASSYVKLTRDRRASTDTQYF. The chain recombines TRBV6-8 with TRBJ2-3, with 8 bases that match TRBD1. Losses at the gene ends were 2 bases for V and 0 bases for J; bases not matched to a gene: 19. The CDR3 has 21 amino acids. Per germline, CDR1 MNHGY and CDR2 SAAAGT.

V is TRBV13 and J is TRBJ2-1, with D possibly being TRBD1 (6 bases). Looked up from germline, CDR1 is PRHDT and CDR2 is FYEKMQ (reference sequence). This CDR3 comprises 14 residues. V shed 0 bases and J shed 4 bases, with 7 bases lying between them. The CDR3 DNA reads TGTGCCAGCAGCTTAGGCAGGGGATACAATGAGCAGTTCTTC. Translating it yields CASSLGRGYNEQFF.

The chain carries TRBV10-3 and TRBJ1-1, with TRBD1 matching 7 bases. After removal of 7 bases from V and 2 bases from J, the junction contained 7 bases not matched to a gene. The V gene's germline CDR1 is ENHRY and CDR2 SYGVKD. The CDR3 has 14 amino acids. The CDR3 spells CAITPRGVNTEAFF. DNA of the CDR3: TGTGCCATCACGCCCAGGGGGGTTAACACTGAAGCTTTCTTT.

V gene TRBV9 combines with J gene TRBJ2-5, with a possible D match to TRBD1 (5 bases). The ends were cut back, 0 bases at V and 3 bases at J, with 18 bases in the middle. The CDR3 extends over 17 amino acids. Germline V CDR1 and CDR2: SGDLS, YYNGEE. The CDR3 region is CASSVDAGWTLKETQYF. CDR3 nucleotide sequence: TGTGCCAGCAGCGTAGATGCAGGGTGGACGTTGAAAGAGACCCAGTACTTC.

CDR3 DNA: TGTGCCAGCAGTGACATTAACACTGAAGCTTTCTTT. Encoded protein: CASSDINTEAFF. The rearrangement joins TRBV2 to TRBJ1-1, with D hard to call. CDR3 size: 12 residues. Trimming stripped 3 bases from V and 2 bases from J, with 4 bases between. Germline V CDR1 and CDR2: SNHLY, FYNNEI.

The rearrangement links TRBV19 to TRBJ1-1; 9 positions agree with TRBD1. Trimming at V came to 4 bases and at J to 6 bases, leaving 6 bases not matched to a gene. Germline V gives CDR1 LNHDA, CDR2 SQIVND (reference sequence). The CDR3 is made up of 14 amino acids. The CDR3 nucleotides are TGTGCCAGTAGTAGGGACAGGGCCGGTGCTGAAGCTTTCTTT. Protein: CASSRDRAGAEAFF.

The V call is TRBV2, the J call TRBJ2-7, with D uncertain. The CDR3 length is 10 residues. Germline V gives CDR1 SNHLY, CDR2 FYNNEI. Trimming left V 7 bases short and J 3 bases short, with 4 bases between. This CDR3 reads CASKIYEQYF. The CDR3, as DNA: TGTGCCAGCAAGATCTACGAGCAGTACTTC.

This rearrangement joins TRBV19 to TRBJ2-3; D not certain. The ends were cut back, 3 bases at V and 2 bases at J, with 12 bases in the middle. The length of the CDR3 is 15 residues. Germline-derived CDR1 and CDR2 are LNHDA and SQIVND (reference sequence). Here the CDR3 reads CASSIPMSPTDTQYF. DNA for the CDR3: TGTGCCAGTAGTATCCCCATGAGCCCCACAGATACGCAGTATTTT.

The rearrangement links TRBV27 to TRBJ1-6, with TRBD1 matching over 9 bases. Losses at the gene ends were 3 bases for V and 8 bases for J; bases not matched to a gene: 11. The germline V gene has CDR1 MNHEY and CDR2 SMNVEV (reference sequence). CDR3 length: 17 residues. This CDR3 reads CASSLGGQGRGYSPLHF. CDR3 bases: TGTGCCAGCAGTTTGGGGGGACAGGGAAGGGGTTATTCACCCCTCCACTTT.

The chain couples TRBV28 to TRBJ1-2; weak D call: TRBD1 (6 bases). The V and J ends lost 4 bases and 3 bases respectively, with 15 bases between them. Germline CDR1 is MDHEN and CDR2 is SYDVKM. This CDR3 region has 15 residues. Written as DNA, the CDR3 is TGTGCCAGCAGTTCCCCGGGGGCGGGGGACTATGGCTACACCTTC. It yields the protein CASSSPGAGDYGYTF.

This clone was recorded once. J is TRBJ2-5 and V is TRBV6-5; D call uncertain. Germline assignment: CDR1 MNHEY and CDR2 SVGAGI. V lost 2 bases and J 4 bases, leaving 8 bases between the germline ends. The CDR3 extends over 13 amino acids. The CDR3 DNA is TGTGCCAGCAGTTACGGGCAAGTAGAGACCCAGTACTTC. It specifies CASSYGQVETQYF.

The chain employs TRBV10-1 and TRBJ1-6, with D hard to call. This CDR3 is 12 amino acids long. V lost 8 bases to trimming and J lost 9 bases, with 11 bases between them. The germline gives CDR1 WNHNN, CDR2 SYGVQD (reference sequence). The CDR3 loop reads CASGVGSSPLHF. DNA for the CDR3: TGCGCCAGCGGGGTCGGGAGTTCACCCCTCCACTTT.

The chain carries TRBV6-5 and TRBJ1-2, with no clear D. This CDR3 comprises 14 residues. With 0 bases removed from V and 0 bases from J, the gap between germline ends came to 5 bases. Germline CDR1 is MNHEY and CDR2 is SVGAGI. DNA of the CDR3: TGTGCCAGCAGTTACTCGATAGCTAACTATGGCTACACCTTC. Translated: CASSYSIANYGYTF.

As DNA, the CDR3 is TGTGCCAGCAGCTTAGCGGGGGGGACCGGGGAGCTGTTTTTT. This translates into CASSLAGGTGELFF. This rearrangement joins TRBV7-8 to TRBJ2-2; TRBD2 agrees at 7 bases. With V trimmed by 0 bases and J by 5 bases, 0 bases remained unmatched. Germline V CDR1 and CDR2: SGHVS, FQNEAQ. CDR3 length: 14 amino acids. The variable domain in full, with the rest retrieved from reference TRBV7-8 and TRBJ2-2, is GAGVSQSPRYKVAKRGQDVALRCDPISGHVSLFWYQQALGQGPEFLTYFQNEAQLDKSGLPSDRFFAERPEGSVSTLKIQRTQQEDSAVYLCASSLAGGTGELFFGEGSRLTVL.

The J gene is TRBJ1-1, the V gene TRBV19; D might be TRBD1 (6 bases). In germline, CDR1 is LNHDA, CDR2 SQIVND (reference sequence). V lost 6 bases and J lost 10, with 15 bases in between. The CDR3 runs 12 residues. The CDR3 protein is CASRDSHGGAFF. The CDR3 DNA reads as TGTGCCAGTAGGGACAGTCATGGGGGAGCTTTCTTT.

This chain's CDR3 is CASSPATGMGYTQYF. CDR3 bases: TGTGCCAGCAGCCCCGCGACGGGCATGGGATATACGCAGTATTTT. The genes are TRBV5-4 and TRBJ2-3; D gene uncertain. This CDR3 contains 15 residues. Germline loops: CDR1 SGHNT, CDR2 YYREEE (reference sequence). Between the trimmed V and J ends, which lost 4 bases and 7 bases, there was a span of 19 bases. Full variable domain (rest looked up from reference TRBV5-4 and TRBJ2-3): ETGVTQSPTHLIKTRGQQVTLRCSSQSGHNTVSWYQQALGQGPQFIFQYYREEENGRGNFPPRFSGLQFPNYSSELNVNALELDDSALYLCASSPATGMGYTQYFGPGTRLTVL.

The J gene is TRBJ2-2, the V gene TRBV28; 8 bases match TRBD2. Per germline, CDR1 MDHEN and CDR2 SYDVKM. The CDR3 sequence is 17 residues long. V gave up 5 bases and J gave up 6 bases; unmatched junction bases: 14. The DNA of the CDR3 is TGTGCCAGCAGTCCCGACCCGGGGGGGCGGAGTTCCGGGGAGCTGTTTTTT. This gives the protein CASSPDPGGRSSGELFF.

The CDR3 nucleotides read TGTGCCAGTAGTTCGGAGGGGGCTGGGAGCACTGAAGCTTTCTTT. Its protein product is CASSSEGAGSTEAFF. The gene calls are TRBV19 and TRBJ1-1; TRBD1 aligns across 7 bases. This CDR3 is 15 amino acids long. V was clipped by 5 bases and J by 4 bases; unmatched bases: 10. The V gene's germline CDR1 is LNHDA and CDR2 SQIVND (reference sequence).

The genes are TRBV6-1 and TRBJ1-3; D call uncertain. The length of the CDR3 is 15 residues. Trimming took off 11 bases at V and 0 bases at J, with 17 bases between the two ends. Per the germline V gene, CDR1 is MNHNS and CDR2 is SASEGT. The CDR3 reads CAGGSTPSSGNTIYF. The CDR3 bases are TGTGCCGGCGGGTCGACACCGAGCTCTGGAAACACCATATATTTT.

V gene TRBV11-2 combines with J gene TRBJ2-2, with D possibly matching TRBD1 (6 bases). CDR1 is SGHAT, CDR2 FQNNGV, per germline. The CDR3 runs to 14 residues. V lost 6 bases and J 6 bases, leaving 14 bases between the germline ends. CDR3 in amino acids: CASSEGPGAGELFF. CDR3 in DNA: TGTGCCAGCAGTGAAGGGCCAGGGGCCGGGGAGCTGTTTTTT.